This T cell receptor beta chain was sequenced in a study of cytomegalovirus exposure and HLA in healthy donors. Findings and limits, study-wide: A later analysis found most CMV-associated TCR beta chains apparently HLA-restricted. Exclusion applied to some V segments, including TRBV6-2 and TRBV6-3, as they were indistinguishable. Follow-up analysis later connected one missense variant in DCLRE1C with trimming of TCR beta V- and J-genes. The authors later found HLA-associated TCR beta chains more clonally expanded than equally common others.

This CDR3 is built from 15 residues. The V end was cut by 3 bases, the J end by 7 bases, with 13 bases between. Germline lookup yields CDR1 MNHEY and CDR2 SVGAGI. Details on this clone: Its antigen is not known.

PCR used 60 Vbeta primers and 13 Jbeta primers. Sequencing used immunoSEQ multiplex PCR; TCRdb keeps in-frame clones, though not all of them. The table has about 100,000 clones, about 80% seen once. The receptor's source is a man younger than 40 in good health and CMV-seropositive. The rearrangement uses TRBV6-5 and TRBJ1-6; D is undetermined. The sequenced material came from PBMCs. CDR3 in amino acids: CASSYDGGVNSPLHF. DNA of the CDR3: TGTGCCAGCAGTTATGACGGAGGAGTGAATTCACCCCTCCACTTT.